This TCR beta chain was captured by sequencing in a study of T cells in Graves' hyperthyroidism and ophthalmopathy. Stable Graves' hyperthyroidism meant no ophthalmopathy progression within 18 months. Patients having uncontrolled infection, another autoimmune disease, pregnancy or lactation were not included. To note about this clonotype: Its antigen is currently unknown.

Template material for amplifying TCR beta CDR3 regions consisted of RNA transcripts. Carried out on the TCR CDR3, a first-round RT-PCR used the HTBI primer set. Each CDR3 protein is one row after TCRdb ran MiXCR on the multiplex PCR reads. The sample yields more than 500,000 distinct CDR3 sequences, around 13% seen once. General study findings and limits: Most thyroid clonotypes expanded above 0.001 appeared in blood too.

The origin of this receptor is a woman in her thirties or forties with Graves' hyperthyroidism. The sample taken for sequencing was blood.

The CDR3 DNA sequence: TGTGCCAGCAGCCCCGTTCTGCTAGCGGGAGTTTACGAGCAGTACTTC. Encoded protein: CASSPVLLAGVYEQYF. This sequence joins TRBV9 and TRBJ2-7, with 10 nucleotides matching TRBD2. Germline CDR1 and CDR2: SGDLS and YYNGEE. The CDR3 has 16 residues. J gave up 4 bases and V 4 bases, and 11 bases lay outside the gene matches.